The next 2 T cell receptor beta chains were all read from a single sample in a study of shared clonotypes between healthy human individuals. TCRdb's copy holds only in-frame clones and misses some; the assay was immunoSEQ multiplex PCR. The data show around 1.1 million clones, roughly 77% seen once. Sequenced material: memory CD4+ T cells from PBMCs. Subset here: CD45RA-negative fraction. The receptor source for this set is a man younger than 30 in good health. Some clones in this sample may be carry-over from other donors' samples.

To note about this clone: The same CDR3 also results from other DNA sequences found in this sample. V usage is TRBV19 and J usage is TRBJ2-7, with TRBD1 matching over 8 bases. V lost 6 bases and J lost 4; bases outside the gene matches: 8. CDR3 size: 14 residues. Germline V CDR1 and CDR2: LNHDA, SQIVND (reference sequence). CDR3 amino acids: CASSLGQGPYEQYF. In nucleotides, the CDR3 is TGTGCCAGTAGCCTAGGACAGGGACCATACGAGCAGTACTTC.

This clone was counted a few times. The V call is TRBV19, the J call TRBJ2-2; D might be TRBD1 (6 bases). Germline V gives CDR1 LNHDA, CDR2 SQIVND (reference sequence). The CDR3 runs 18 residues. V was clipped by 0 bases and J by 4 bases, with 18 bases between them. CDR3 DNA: TGTGCCAGTAGTATAGATATTGTACTGGGGGCGAGCACCGGGGAGCTGTTTTTT. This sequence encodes CASSIDIVLGASTGELFF.